The 20 T cell receptor beta chains reported below all come from one sample, sequenced in a study of radiation and T cells in renal cell carcinoma (dated by TCRdb to 2020 to 2021). The time point label corresponds to: blood 2 weeks post-SBRT. The treatment or condition label of this sample denotes: 15 Gy SBRT to primary tumor, nephrectomy 4 weeks later. The library was obtained by the immunoSEQ multiplex PCR assay. What TCRdb holds here is the immuneACCESS table cut down to in-frame rearrangements. Part of the clones is not present; checked against another copy, under half of the missing clones reflect an unresolved V gene, and the others are unexplained. The sample has roughly 150,000 clones on record, about 91% of them singletons. The top ten constitute 13% of the sample. Source: blood, taken from a patient whose treatment included radiotherapy and nephrectomy. Source of these receptors: a woman in her 50s with renal cell carcinoma.

This clone came up once. This chain links TRBV11-3 with TRBJ2-5; D perhaps matches TRBD2 (6 bases). The germline V gene encodes CDR1 SGHNT and CDR2 YENEEA. V was clipped by 1 base and J by 3 bases, with 9 bases between them. CDR3 length: 14 amino acids. CDR3 nucleotides: TGTGCCAGCAGCTTAGGGAGGGAGAAAGAGACCCAGTACTTC. Encoded protein: CASSLGREKETQYF. Using reference TRBV11-3 and TRBJ2-5 for the parts outside the CDR3, the full variable domain is EAGVVQSPRYKIIEKKQPVAFWCNPISGHNTLYWYLQNLGQGPELLIRYENEEAVDDSQLPKDRFSAERLKGVDSTLKIQPAELGDSAVYLCASSLGREKETQYFGPGTRLLVL.

The V call is TRBV13, the J call TRBJ2-2; 9 bases are a match to TRBD2. Germline V CDR1 and CDR2: PRHDT, FYEKMQ (reference sequence). The junction had 5 bases not matched to a gene; V was cut back by 0 bases and J by 6 bases. This CDR3 is built from 16 residues. CDR3 region: CASSLGAGGPPGELFF. The CDR3 DNA is TGTGCCAGCAGCTTAGGGGCGGGGGGGCCCCCCGGGGAGCTGTTTTTT. The whole variable domain, remainder taken from reference TRBV13 and TRBJ2-2, is AAGVIQSPRHLIKEKRETATLKCYPIPRHDTVYWYQQGPGQDPQFLISFYEKMQSDKGSIPDRFSAQQFSDYHSELNMSSLELGDSALYFCASSLGAGGPPGELFFGEGSRLTVL.

In DNA form, the CDR3 reads TGCGCCAGCAGCTTGGTTGGGGGGCTTTCCTCTGGAAACACCATATATTTT. This encodes CASSLVGGLSSGNTIYF. The chain carries TRBV5-1 and TRBJ1-3, with TRBD1 as a possible D gene (6 bases). The CDR3 consists of 17 residues. The V end was cut by 0 bases, the J end by 0 bases, with 13 bases between. The germline CDR1 and CDR2 sequences are SGHRS and YFSETQ.

The chain uses TRBV7-2 and TRBJ1-1; D remains unclear. The CDR3 sequence is 14 residues long. The V and J ends lost 5 bases and 1 base respectively, with 11 bases between them. The germline V gene has CDR1 SGHTA and CDR2 FQGNSA. CDR3: CASSLGRSNTEAFF. CDR3 DNA: TGTGCCAGCAGCCTGGGGAGATCGAACACTGAAGCTTTCTTT.

J is TRBJ2-1 and V is TRBV6-1; D possibly matches TRBD1 or TRBD2 (5 bases each). The CDR3 is made up of 17 amino acids. Germline V gene data show CDR1 as MNHNS and CDR2 as SASEGT. V lost 2 bases and J lost 3, with 17 bases in between. The CDR3 reads CASSEKGTGTLYNEQFF. The CDR3 region has the DNA TGTGCCAGCAGTGAAAAAGGGACCGGAACACTCTACAATGAGCAGTTCTTC.

The chain joins TRBV2 to TRBJ1-2; D gene unclear. Trimming removed 6 bases from V and 3 bases from J, with 8 bases in between. Germline assignment: CDR1 SNHLY and CDR2 FYNNEI. This CDR3 spans 12 amino acids. CDR3 region: CASRGSYYGYTF. The CDR3 bases are TGTGCCAGCAGGGGGAGTTACTATGGCTACACCTTC.

The rearrangement links TRBV30 to TRBJ2-4, with TRBD1 matching 8 bases. Per germline, CDR1 GTSNPN and CDR2 SVGIG (reference sequence). V dropped 2 bases and J dropped 1; count of bases not matched to a gene: 4. This CDR3 has 15 residues. The CDR3 nucleotides are TGTGCCTGGAGTCCGGACAGGGCTGCCAAAAACATTCAGTACTTC. Its translation: CAWSPDRAAKNIQYF.

The rearrangement joins TRBV4-3 to TRBJ1-5, with D hard to call. With 0 bases removed from V and 2 bases from J, the gap between germline ends came to 11 bases. The germline CDR1 and CDR2 sequences are LGHNA and YSLEER. CDR3 length: 16 amino acids. This CDR3 is CASSQDRAEGNQPQHF. The CDR3 nucleotides read TGCGCCAGCAGCCAAGATCGGGCAGAGGGCAATCAGCCCCAGCATTTT.

V is TRBV7-2 and J is TRBJ1-1; tentative D call: TRBD1 (5 bases). The CDR3 covers 14 residues. Trimming removed 5 bases from V and 1 base from J, with 11 bases in between. In germline, CDR1 is SGHTA, CDR2 FQGNSA. CDR3 region: CASSTGLRNTEAFF. CDR3 DNA: TGTGCCAGCAGCACGGGACTCCGGAACACTGAAGCTTTCTTT.

V usage is TRBV6-1 and J usage is TRBJ1-1; D not resolved. The V end was cut by 8 bases, the J end by 5 bases, with 15 bases between. Germline V lookup: CDR1 MNHNS, CDR2 SASEGT. CDR3 length: 13 amino acids. CDR3 nucleotides: TGTGCCAGCTGTCGAGCCTCTGAGACTGAAGCTTTCTTT. Translation: CASCRASETEAFF.

The rearrangement joins TRBV29-1 to TRBJ2-1; 9 bases map to TRBD1. Trimming removed 1 base from V and 3 bases from J; junction bases left unmatched: 7. CDR3 length equals 16 residues. Germline CDR1 is SQVTM and CDR2 is ANQGSEA. The CDR3 DNA sequence: TGCAGCGTTGAAGGCGGGACAGGGCTACACTACAATGAGCAGTTCTTC. Translated, it gives CSVEGGTGLHYNEQFF.

This chain links TRBV5-1 with TRBJ2-7, with unresolved D. The germline V and J ends were trimmed by 2 bases and 5 bases, with 5 bases remaining between them. This CDR3 spans 11 amino acids. From germline, CDR1 is SGHRS and CDR2 YFSETQ. The CDR3 region is CASSFRDEQYF. CDR3 coding DNA: TGCGCCAGCAGCTTTCGGGACGAGCAGTACTTC.

The chain links TRBV7-9 to TRBJ1-1; 7 bases fit TRBD1. V lost 1 base and J lost 1; bases outside the gene matches: 3. Germline V gene lookup returns CDR1 SEHNR and CDR2 FQNEAQ (reference sequence). The CDR3 contains 15 residues. CDR3 loop: CASSLEAGGNTEAFF. Written as DNA, the CDR3 is TGTGCCAGCAGCTTAGAAGCAGGGGGGAACACTGAAGCTTTCTTT.

V is TRBV7-2 and J is TRBJ2-7; D possibly corresponds to TRBD2 (7 bases). V was shortened by 5 bases and J by 4 bases, with 18 bases between the two germline ends. The CDR3 totals 15 residues. Germline V gives CDR1 SGHTA, CDR2 FQGNSA. Here the CDR3 DNA reads TGTGCCAGCAGCCCCTCTAACGGGGGGCCTTACGAGCAGTACTTC. This encodes CASSPSNGGPYEQYF.

This rearrangement joins TRBV14 to TRBJ2-2; D remains unclear. CDR1 is SGHDN, CDR2 FVKESK, per germline. The CDR3 length is 16 residues. The V end lost 0 bases, the J end lost 6 bases, and 14 bases lay between the germline ends. The DNA of the CDR3 is TGTGCCAGCAGCCAAGAGTTCGCAGGCCTTGCCGGGGAGCTGTTTTTT. Residues: CASSQEFAGLAGELFF.

There are a few counts of this clone. This chain joins TRBV6-1 and TRBJ2-1; D might be TRBD1 (5 bases). CDR3 length: 15 residues. The V gene's germline CDR1 is MNHNS and CDR2 SASEGT. The V and J ends lost 6 bases and 6 bases respectively, with 18 bases between them. The CDR3 spells CASRDYLGVSNEQFF. CDR3 DNA sequence: TGTGCCAGCAGGGATTATCTAGGGGTCTCCAATGAGCAGTTCTTC.

V gene TRBV13 combines with J gene TRBJ1-2, with 12 bases fitting TRBD1. The CDR3 runs to 14 residues. Losses at the gene ends were 7 bases for V and 8 bases for J; bases not matched to a gene: 8. CDR1 is PRHDT, CDR2 FYEKMQ, per germline (reference sequence). The CDR3 loop is CASTLGQGAVGYTF. The CDR3 region has the DNA TGTGCCAGCACCTTGGGACAGGGGGCAGTCGGCTACACCTTC.

The CDR3 region is CASSRQPNEQFF. Here the CDR3 DNA reads TGTGCCAGCAGTAGACAGCCCAATGAGCAGTTCTTC. This chain uses TRBV6-1 with TRBJ2-1, with D perhaps TRBD1 (5 bases). The CDR3 sequence is 12 residues long. Germline V gives CDR1 MNHNS, CDR2 SASEGT. Deletions cut 5 bases from V and 6 bases from J, with 8 bases between.

The V gene is TRBV7-9, the J gene TRBJ1-1; 7 nucleotides align to TRBD1. The germline gives CDR1 SEHNR, CDR2 FQNEAQ (reference sequence). The ends lost 3 bases at V and 12 bases at J; junction bases unmatched: 10. This CDR3 spans 13 amino acids. DNA for the CDR3: TGTGCCAGCAGCTTGGGGGGGACAGCAGCGTCTTTCTTT. Protein: CASSLGGTAASFF.

The chain combines TRBV4-3 with TRBJ1-2; TRBD1 matches at 7 bases. The CDR3 is made up of 16 amino acids. Germline-derived CDR1 and CDR2 are LGHNA and YSLEER. The J segment lost 0 bases and the V segment lost 0 bases, leaving 4 bases of the junction unmatched. DNA of the CDR3: TGCGCCAGCAGCCAAGATTGGACAGGCTCTAACTATGGCTACACCTTC. It codes for CASSQDWTGSNYGYTF.